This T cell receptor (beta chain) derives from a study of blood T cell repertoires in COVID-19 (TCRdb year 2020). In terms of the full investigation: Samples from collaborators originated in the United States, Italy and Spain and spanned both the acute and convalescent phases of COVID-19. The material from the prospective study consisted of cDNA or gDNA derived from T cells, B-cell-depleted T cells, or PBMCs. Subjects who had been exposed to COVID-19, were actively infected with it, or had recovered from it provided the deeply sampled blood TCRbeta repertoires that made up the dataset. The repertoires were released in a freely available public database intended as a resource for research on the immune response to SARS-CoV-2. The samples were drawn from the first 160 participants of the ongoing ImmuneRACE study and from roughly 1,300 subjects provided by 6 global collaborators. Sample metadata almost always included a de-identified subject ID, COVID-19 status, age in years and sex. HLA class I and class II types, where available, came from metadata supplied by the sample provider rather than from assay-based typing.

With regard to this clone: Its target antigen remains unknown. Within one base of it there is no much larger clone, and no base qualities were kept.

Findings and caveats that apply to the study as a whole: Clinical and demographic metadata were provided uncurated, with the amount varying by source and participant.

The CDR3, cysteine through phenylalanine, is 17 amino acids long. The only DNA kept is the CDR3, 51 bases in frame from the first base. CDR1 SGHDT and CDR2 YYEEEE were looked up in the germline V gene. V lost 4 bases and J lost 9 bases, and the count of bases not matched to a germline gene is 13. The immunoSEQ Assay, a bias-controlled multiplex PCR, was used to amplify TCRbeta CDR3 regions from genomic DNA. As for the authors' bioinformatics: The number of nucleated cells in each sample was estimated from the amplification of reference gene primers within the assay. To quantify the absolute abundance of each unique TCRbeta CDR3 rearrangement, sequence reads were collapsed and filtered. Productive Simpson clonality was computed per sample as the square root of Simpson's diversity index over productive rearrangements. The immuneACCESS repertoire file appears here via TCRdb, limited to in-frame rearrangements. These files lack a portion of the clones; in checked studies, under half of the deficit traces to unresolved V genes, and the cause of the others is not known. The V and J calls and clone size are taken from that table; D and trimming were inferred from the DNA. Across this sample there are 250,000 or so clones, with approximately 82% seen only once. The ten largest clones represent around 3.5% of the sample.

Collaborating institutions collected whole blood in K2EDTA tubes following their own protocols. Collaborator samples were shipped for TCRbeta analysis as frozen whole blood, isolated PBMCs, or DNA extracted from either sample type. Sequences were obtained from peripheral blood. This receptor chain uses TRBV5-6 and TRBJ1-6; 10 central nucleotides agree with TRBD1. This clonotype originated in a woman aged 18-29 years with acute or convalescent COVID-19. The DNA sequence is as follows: TGTGCCAGCAGCCCAAGGGCCGACAGGGGGCGAAGTTCACCCCTCCACTTT. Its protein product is CASSPRADRGRSSPLHF.